This TCR beta chain was recovered during a study of CD8+ T cells in alopecia areata. About the research overall: Percentage of affected scalp area was the basis on which treated patients' severity was scored. Study results and caveats: Both scalp clonality and the expanded CD8+ clones among the top 100 showed a significant decrease with tofacitinib. Sequence data from scalp samples additionally include resident alphabeta T cells of normal skin. It was observed that many expanded lesional clones persisted in scalp and blood during tofacitinib.

Treatment here: oral pan-JAK inhibitor, 5-10 mg twice daily. In the case of this clone: Antigen specificity is unknown.

Investigators isolated RNA and reverse transcribed it into cDNA to act as the sequencing template. Sequencing used immunoSEQ multiplex PCR; TCRdb keeps in-frame clones, though not all of them. The repertoire has around 270,000 clones, roughly 64% of them found once; the top ten carry around 1.8%. The sequenced sample was CD4+ T cells sorted from blood, obtained at week 24, from a patient treated with tofacitinib. The TCR sequence derives from a human donor with alopecia areata.

Written as DNA, the CDR3 is TGTGCCAGCAGTTACAGGACTAGCGGGAGCAATGAGCAGTTCTTC. It translates to CASSYRTSGSNEQFF. The V gene is TRBV6-5, the J gene TRBJ2-1; 13 bases fit TRBD2. Trimming at V came to 2 bases and at J to 6 bases, leaving 1 base not matched to a gene. Germline V gene lookup returns CDR1 MNHEY and CDR2 SVGAGI. The CDR3 runs to 15 residues.